Below are 24 T cell receptor beta chains sequenced from a single sample in a study of identical twins. TCRdb fed the 5' RACE reads into MiXCR, producing one record per CDR3 protein. The repertoire holds around 490,000 distinct CDR3 sequences, with 20% to 25% as singletons. These data were also filed under a second study, of yellow fever vaccine responses in identical twins.

The sequencing sample was made of CD4+ T cells sorted from blood. Receptors originate from a woman younger than 30 in good health.

This chain uses TRBV12-3 or TRBV12-4 with TRBJ1-4; D remains unclear. This CDR3 has 13 residues. Trimming removed 3 bases from V and 6 bases from J, with 8 bases in between. CDR3 DNA sequence: TGTGCCAGCAGTTTTTTAAACGATGAAAAACTGTTTTTT. Its translation is CASSFLNDEKLFF.

This clonotype was observed a handful of times. CDR3 nucleotide sequence: TGTGCCAGCAGCCAAGATTTTCTAGGGACTAGCTCCTACAATGAGCAGTTCTTC. Its protein is CASSQDFLGTSSYNEQFF. The chain recombines TRBV3-1 with TRBJ2-1; 8 bases are a match to TRBD2. V lost 0 bases, J lost 0 bases, and 7 bases stayed unmatched. Germline loops: CDR1 LGHDT, CDR2 YNNKEL (reference sequence). CDR3 length: 18 residues.

The CDR3 sequence is CASSLLGRGHEQYF. CDR3 nucleotide sequence: TGTGCCAGCAGCTTATTAGGCCGCGGCCACGAGCAGTACTTC. The gene calls are TRBV7-9 and TRBJ2-7; the D is unclear. Per the germline V gene, CDR1 is SEHNR and CDR2 is FQNEAQ (reference sequence). The V end was cut by 2 bases, the J end by 5 bases, with 13 bases between. This CDR3 contains 14 residues.

This chain links TRBV6-5 with TRBJ2-1; D is perhaps TRBD2 (6 bases). CDR1 is MNHEY and CDR2 is SVGAGI in the germline V gene. Trimming removed 0 bases from V and 5 bases from J, with 14 bases in between. This CDR3 comprises 16 residues. Here the CDR3 DNA reads TGTGCCAGCAGTTACTCGAAACTAGCTCGCAACAATGAGCAGTTCTTC. Translation gives CASSYSKLARNNEQFF.

In its sample, this clonotype was seen a few times. The chain couples TRBV11-2 to TRBJ2-3; D may be TRBD1 or TRBD2 (5 bases each). Germline CDR1 and CDR2: SGHAT and FQNNGV. The CDR3 has 15 residues. V was trimmed by 8 bases and J by 2 bases, leaving 17 bases between them. The CDR3 coding sequence is TGTGCCAGCGGACGGGACCCTACACCCACAGATACGCAGTATTTT. This translates into CASGRDPTPTDTQYF.

This clonotype occurred a few times. The J gene is TRBJ2-3, the V gene TRBV25-1, with a tentative D call TRBD2 (5 bases). Trimming shortened V by 3 bases and J by 9 bases, and 13 bases separated the two germline ends. CDR3 length: 13 amino acids. Germline-derived CDR1 and CDR2 are MGHDK and SYGVNS. The DNA for the CDR3 is TGTGCCAGCAGTGACAACAAACCGGGGACGCAGTATTTT. This gives the protein CASSDNKPGTQYF.

This clonotype was recorded a few times. The genes are TRBV2 and TRBJ2-3, with TRBD1 matching 9 bases. The junction had 6 bases not matched to a gene; V was cut back by 8 bases and J by 6 bases. Germline CDR1 and CDR2: SNHLY and FYNNEI. This CDR3 comprises 13 residues. The CDR3 loop reads CASAGQGYDTQYF. The CDR3 nucleotides are TGTGCCAGCGCGGGACAGGGTTATGATACGCAGTATTTT.

This clonotype occurred a few times. This chain links TRBV12-3 or TRBV12-4 with TRBJ2-1, with D perhaps matching TRBD1 (5 bases). The CDR3 sequence is 13 residues long. V lost 2 bases and J lost 8, with 10 bases in between. The CDR3 loop reads CASSLIRGYEQFF. The CDR3 DNA is TGTGCCAGCAGTTTAATAAGGGGATATGAGCAGTTCTTC.

This clonotype showed up just a few times. The V gene is TRBV5-6, the J gene TRBJ2-7; perhaps D is TRBD1 or TRBD2 (6 bases each). Deletions cut 1 base from V and 3 bases from J, with 17 bases between. The CDR3 extends over 16 amino acids. CDR1 SGHDT and CDR2 YYEEEE come from the germline V gene. CDR3 DNA: TGTGCCAGCAGCTTGAATGGGGGGCTTAAGGACTACGAGCAGTACTTC. It translates to CASSLNGGLKDYEQYF.

This clonotype has a count of ten or more. This rearrangement joins TRBV12-3 or TRBV12-4 to TRBJ2-3, with 8 bases matching TRBD2. The trim removed 8 bases at V and 12 bases at J, leaving 7 bases unmatched. This CDR3 contains 11 residues. CDR3 loop: CASLSGSHQYF. The CDR3 DNA reads as TGTGCCAGCCTAAGCGGGAGCCATCAGTATTTT.

This clonotype was found a few times. The rearrangement uses TRBV7-9 and TRBJ2-5, with D unresolved. Germline CDR1 reads SEHNR; CDR2 reads FQNEAQ (reference sequence). The CDR3 contains 14 residues. Deletions cut 5 bases from V and 0 bases from J, with 10 bases between. Written as DNA, the CDR3 is TGTGCCAGCAGCCTAACGTCTAACCAAGAGACCCAGTACTTC. Its translation: CASSLTSNQETQYF.

There are a few counts of this clonotype. J is TRBJ2-5 and V is TRBV12-3 or TRBV12-4; possibly TRBD1 for D (6 bases). CDR3 length: 14 residues. Trimming removed 3 bases from V and 3 bases from J, with 11 bases in between. The CDR3 sequence: CASSFQQGKETQYF. In DNA, the CDR3 is TGTGCCAGCAGTTTTCAACAGGGAAAAGAGACCCAGTACTTC.

This clonotype was seen a handful of times. CDR3 coding DNA: TGTGCCAGCAGTTTAATGTACAGGGGCCCCTACGAGCAGTACTTC. This codes for CASSLMYRGPYEQYF. This rearrangement joins TRBV27 to TRBJ2-7; TRBD1 agrees at 7 bases. This CDR3 is built from 15 residues. In germline, CDR1 is MNHEY, CDR2 SMNVEV (reference sequence). With 2 bases clipped from V and 2 bases from J, the junction kept 6 bases outside the gene matches.

The V gene is TRBV5-1, the J gene TRBJ2-6; 7 bases are a match to TRBD1. CDR1 and CDR2 (germline): SGHRS, YFSETQ. V trimming: 2 bases; J trimming: 0 bases; junction bases outside the gene matches: 5. There are 17 residues in the CDR3. The DNA of the CDR3 is TGCGCCAGCAGCTTTTCGGGACAGAGCTCTGGGGCCAACGTCCTGACTTTC. It translates to CASSFSGQSSGANVLTF.

The rearrangement uses TRBV5-6 and TRBJ1-1; no firm D call. V dropped 4 bases and J dropped 7 bases, with 14 bases sitting between them. CDR3 size: 13 residues. Germline CDR1 SGHDT, CDR2 YYEEEE. The CDR3 DNA reads as TGTGCCAGCAGCCGAGGGCCTTGGGGTGAAGCTTTCTTT. This sequence encodes CASSRGPWGEAFF.

This sequence joins TRBV18 and TRBJ2-2, with D uncertain. Looked up from germline, CDR1 is KGHSH and CDR2 is LQKENI. Trimming pared 3 bases from V and 0 bases from J, leaving 11 bases between. The CDR3 runs 16 residues. The CDR3 DNA reads TGTGCCAGCTCACCCAGGAGACAAACGAACACCGGGGAGCTGTTTTTT. Protein product: CASSPRRQTNTGELFF.

This chain joins TRBV5-1 and TRBJ2-1; 7 nucleotides match TRBD2. The CDR3 is made up of 16 amino acids. Germline assignment: CDR1 SGHRS and CDR2 YFSETQ. With V trimmed by 1 base and J by 4 bases, 8 bases remained unmatched. CDR3 protein: CASSLTTNGGYNEQFF. The DNA of the CDR3 is TGCGCCAGCAGCTTGACGACTAACGGGGGGTACAATGAGCAGTTCTTC.

This clonotype was observed a handful of times. The chain is built from TRBV11-2 and TRBJ2-4, with D perhaps TRBD2 (5 bases). The CDR3 spans 17 residues. With 4 bases removed from V and 6 bases from J, the gap between germline ends came to 22 bases. Germline CDR1 reads SGHAT; CDR2 reads FQNNGV. DNA for the CDR3: TGTGCCAGCAGCTACCTCGAGGGTTGGGTAAACGGAAACATTCAGTACTTC. This sequence encodes CASSYLEGWVNGNIQYF.

The chain couples TRBV20-1 to TRBJ2-7, with 7 bases fitting TRBD2. Germline V lookup: CDR1 DFQATT, CDR2 SNEGSKA (reference sequence). V dropped 0 bases and J dropped 2; count of bases not matched to a gene: 7. The CDR3 is 15 residues long. DNA for the CDR3: TGCAGTGCTAGAGACCTCGGGAGGTCGACCTACGAGCAGTACTTC. This translates into CSARDLGRSTYEQYF.

As for this clonotype: One junction end disagrees with the germline gene, perhaps due to a read error. The V and J genes are TRBV12-3 or TRBV12-4 and TRBJ2-7; D is possibly TRBD1 or TRBD2 (5 bases each). This CDR3 has 12 amino acids. The CDR3 is CASSSLPGPMDF. The CDR3 DNA follows: TGTGCCAGCAGCAGCCTCCCGGGGCCCATGGACTTC.

The rearrangement joins TRBV7-9 to TRBJ2-7; 8 bases map to TRBD1. Germline lookup yields CDR1 SEHNR and CDR2 FQNEAQ (reference sequence). Losses at the gene ends were 3 bases for V and 4 bases for J; bases not matched to a gene: 8. The CDR3 has 15 residues. The DNA of the CDR3 is TGTGCCAGCAGCTTCCAAAGGACAGGGCAATACGAGCAGTACTTC. Its translation: CASSFQRTGQYEQYF.

The genes are TRBV10-2 and TRBJ2-3; D is possibly TRBD1 (5 bases). Germline assignment: CDR1 WSHSY and CDR2 SAAADI. The V gene lost 1 base and the J gene lost 1 base, with 15 bases spanning the gap. This CDR3 has 17 residues. The DNA for the CDR3 is TGCGCCAGCAGTGAGTTCCCTAGGGGTGTAGGCACAGATACGCAGTATTTT. Encoded protein: CASSEFPRGVGTDTQYF.

This clonotype has more than one count but fewer than ten. The V and J genes are TRBV20-1 and TRBJ2-3; D gene unclear. From germline, CDR1 is DFQATT and CDR2 SNEGSKA (reference sequence). V was pared by 3 bases and J by 4 bases, with 5 bases between. The CDR3 runs 11 residues. CDR3 residues: CSARESDTQYF. CDR3 in DNA: TGCAGTGCTAGGGAATCAGATACGCAGTATTTT.

This clonotype was seen ten or more times. This sequence joins TRBV5-1 and TRBJ1-4; no clear D. The germline gives CDR1 SGHRS, CDR2 YFSETQ. Trimming left V 2 bases short and J 0 bases short, with 11 bases between. This CDR3 has 16 amino acids. The CDR3 loop reads CASSLNARATNEKLFF. CDR3 coding DNA: TGCGCCAGCAGCTTAAACGCAAGAGCAACTAATGAAAAACTGTTTTTT.